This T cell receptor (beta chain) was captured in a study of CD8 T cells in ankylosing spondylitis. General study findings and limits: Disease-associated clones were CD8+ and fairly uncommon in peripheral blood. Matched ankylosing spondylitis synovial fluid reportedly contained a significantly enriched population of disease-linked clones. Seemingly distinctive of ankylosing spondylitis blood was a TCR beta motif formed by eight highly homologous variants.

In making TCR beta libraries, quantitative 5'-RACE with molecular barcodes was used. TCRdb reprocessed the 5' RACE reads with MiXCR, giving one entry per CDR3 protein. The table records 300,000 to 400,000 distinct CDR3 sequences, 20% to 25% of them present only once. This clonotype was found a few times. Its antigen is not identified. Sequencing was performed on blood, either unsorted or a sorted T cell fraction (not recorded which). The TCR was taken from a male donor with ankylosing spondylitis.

The CDR3 nucleotides read TGTGCCAGCAGCTTCCGGGACGCTTACAATGAGCAGTTCTTC. The encoded protein is CASSFRDAYNEQFF. The J gene is TRBJ2-1, the V gene TRBV7-2; D may correspond to TRBD1 or TRBD2 (5 bases each). The germline V and J ends were trimmed by 3 bases and 4 bases, with 10 bases remaining between them. Germline V lookup: CDR1 SGHTA, CDR2 FQGNSA. The CDR3 is made up of 14 amino acids.